The subject of this entry is one TCR beta chain. Its antigen remains unidentified. This sample was taken from a study of vaccination effects on CD4 cells after COVID-19. Study results and limitations: In the late period after vaccination, infection- and vaccine-induced clones contracted markedly.

Profiling relied on immunoSEQ multiplex PCR, and the TCRdb table lists in-frame clones only, not all of them. Of 50,000 to 60,000 clones in the sample, roughly 76% are singletons; the top ten hold around 19%. Before sequencing took place, the ViraFEST assay used viral peptide pools to expand antigen-specific CD4+ T cells. Following a roughly 10-day culture, CD4+ T cells were purified. Nobody among the vaccine recipients had prior SARS-CoV-2 infection (nucleocapsid antibodies were negative). Every well housed around 2.1 million PBMC, which grew in culture alongside roughly 10 IU/ml IL-2 and about 10 ug/ml peptides. IL-2 medium took the place of half the medium on both days 3 and 7. The CDR3 is made up of 16 amino acids. With 6 bases removed from V and 5 bases from J, the gap between germline ends came to 19 bases. Germline CDR1 is MDHEN and CDR2 is SYDVKM.

The sample in question was CD4+ T cells from PBMCs cultured with SARS-CoV-2 spike peptides, obtained before COVID-19 vaccination. The chain recombines TRBV28 with TRBJ2-2; the D gene is possibly TRBD2 (6 bases). This TCR derives from a human donor who received a COVID-19 vaccine. The CDR3 loop is CASSPWGIRGTGELFF. As DNA, the CDR3 is TGTGCCAGCAGCCCCTGGGGGATCCGGGGGACCGGGGAGCTGTTTTTT.